A single sample gave rise to the 28 T cell receptor beta chains below, sequenced in a study of identifying expanded T cells in peripheral blood. Clones were sequenced by immunoSEQ multiplex PCR, and TCRdb holds only the in-frame ones, with some missing. Of tens of thousands of clones in the sample, less than 90% were seen once. The material sequenced was blood. Receptors originate from a person between 18 and 69 years old in good health.

Here the CDR3 DNA reads TGTGCCAGCAGTTTAGAAGGAAGCACAGATACGCAGTATTTT. The encoded protein is CASSLEGSTDTQYF. The chain uses TRBV27 and TRBJ2-3; D is unresolved. The CDR3 runs to 14 residues. Germline V CDR1 and CDR2: MNHEY, SMNVEV (reference sequence). V lost 2 bases and J 0 bases, leaving 6 bases between the germline ends.

V usage is TRBV14 and J usage is TRBJ2-2, with TRBD2 identical over 10 bases. V lost 2 bases and J lost 7; bases outside the gene matches: 7. Looked up from germline, CDR1 is SGHDN and CDR2 is FVKESK. The CDR3 runs to 16 residues. The CDR3 coding sequence is TGTGCCAGCAGCCAACTAGCGGGAGTCAAAGGCGGGGAGCTGTTTTTT. This gives the protein CASSQLAGVKGGELFF.

This clone was seen once. The rearrangement joins TRBV7-6 to TRBJ1-1, with 9 bases identical to TRBD1. The CDR3 length is 15 residues. Losses at the gene ends were 1 base for V and 4 bases for J; bases not matched to a gene: 4. The germline gives CDR1 SGHVS, CDR2 FNYEAQ. CDR3 residues: CASSLGSTGGTEAFF. The CDR3, as DNA: TGTGCCAGCAGCTTAGGGTCGACAGGGGGCACTGAAGCTTTCTTT.

This clone was observed once. This rearrangement joins TRBV5-6 to TRBJ2-5; TRBD1 agrees at 9 bases. Germline CDR1 SGHDT, CDR2 YYEEEE. J was trimmed by 4 bases and V by 4 bases; bases with no gene match: 8. The CDR3 has 15 amino acids. The CDR3 loop is CASSPTGGAGETQYF. CDR3 DNA sequence: TGTGCCAGCAGCCCTACAGGGGGCGCCGGAGAGACCCAGTACTTC.

V and J are TRBV11-2 and TRBJ2-2; 9 nucleotides line up with TRBD1. With 5 bases clipped from V and 7 bases from J, the junction kept 14 bases outside the gene matches. Germline CDR1 SGHAT, CDR2 FQNNGV. This CDR3 is 17 amino acids long. This chain's CDR3 is CASSTQRDRVKGGELFF. In DNA, the CDR3 is TGTGCCAGCAGCACACAACGGGACAGGGTTAAAGGCGGGGAGCTGTTTTTT.

To note about this clone: Compared with germline, one end of the junction differs, possibly owing to a read error. The rearrangement uses TRBV7-7 and TRBJ2-7; TRBD1 or TRBD2 may be the D gene (5 bases each). The CDR3 length is 13 residues. Germline CDR1 reads SSHAT; CDR2 reads FNYEAQ (reference sequence). The CDR3 reads CASSLDAGGEQYF. For the CDR3, the DNA is TGTGCTAGCAGCTTAGATGCTGGGGGCGAGCAGTACTTC.

As to this clone: An end of the junction does not agree with germline; a read error may underlie this. The chain joins TRBV2 to TRBJ2-3, with D maybe TRBD2 (6 bases). CDR1 SNHLY and CDR2 FYNNEI come from the germline V gene. The CDR3 has 13 amino acids. The CDR3 here is CASSGGGLDTQYF. In DNA form, the CDR3 reads TGTGCCAGTAGTGGGGGAGGCTTGGATACGCAGTATTTT.

The chain couples TRBV29-1 to TRBJ1-1; the match to TRBD1 covers 7 bases. CDR1 SQVTM and CDR2 ANQGSEA come from the germline V gene. The CDR3 runs to 14 residues. V lost 6 bases, J lost 0 bases, and 7 bases stayed unmatched. CDR3 in amino acids: CSVPRDSLNTEAFF. The CDR3 DNA sequence: TGCAGCGTACCTCGGGACAGCTTGAACACTGAAGCTTTCTTT. Together with reference TRBV29-1 and TRBJ1-1, the CDR3 gives the full variable domain: SAVISQKPSRDICQRGTSLTIQCQVDSQVTMMFWYRQQPGQSLTLIATANQGSEATYESGFVIDKFPISRPNLTFSTLTVSNMSPEDSSIYLCSVPRDSLNTEAFFGQGTRLTVV.

There are a few counts of this clone. This sequence joins TRBV5-1 and TRBJ2-1; 10 bases match TRBD1. Unmatched junction bases numbered 10, after V lost 4 bases and J lost 9 bases. CDR1 and CDR2 from the germline V gene are SGHRS and YFSETQ. The CDR3 spans 15 residues. DNA for the CDR3: TGCGCCAGCAGCAAACCGGGACAGGGGCGGAGTGAGCAGTTCTTC. Translating it yields CASSKPGQGRSEQFF.

The chain combines TRBV7-2 with TRBJ1-3, with TRBD1 matching over 7 bases. The CDR3 covers 16 residues. Germline V gene data show CDR1 as SGHTA and CDR2 as FQGNSA. V shed 1 base and J 4 bases; nucleotides not matched to a gene: 7. The CDR3 is CASSLDRGVEGNTIYF. The DNA of the CDR3 is TGTGCCAGCAGCTTAGACAGGGGCGTCGAAGGAAACACCATATATTTT.

This rearrangement joins TRBV5-6 to TRBJ1-2; tentative D call: TRBD1 (5 bases). Germline V gene data show CDR1 as SGHDT and CDR2 as YYEEEE. The V end was cut by 2 bases, the J end by 1 base, with 15 bases between. The CDR3 runs to 16 residues. CDR3 sequence reads: CASSFGTASFNYGYTF. The CDR3 nucleotides are TGTGCCAGCAGCTTCGGGACGGCTTCGTTTAACTATGGCTACACCTTC. Full variable domain (rest looked up from reference TRBV5-6 and TRBJ1-2): DAGVTQSPTHLIKTRGQQVTLRCSPKSGHDTVSWYQQALGQGPQFIFQYYEEEERQRGNFPDRFSGHQFPNYSSELNVNALLLGDSALYLCASSFGTASFNYGYTFGSGTRLTVV.

The chain has TRBV19 and TRBJ1-4; TRBD1 matches 8 bases. V trimming: 10 bases; J trimming: 2 bases; junction bases outside the gene matches: 9. The CDR3 sequence is 15 residues long. CDR1 is LNHDA and CDR2 is SQIVND in the germline V gene (reference sequence). The chain's CDR3 is CATRTGTRTNEKLFF. In DNA form, the CDR3 reads TGTGCCACCAGGACAGGGACGAGGACTAATGAAAAACTGTTTTTT.

CDR3 DNA sequence: TGTGCCAGCCGTGGGGGCGGGGAAAACACTGAAGCTTTCTTT. This sequence encodes CASRGGGENTEAFF. The V call is TRBV28, the J call TRBJ1-1; maybe TRBD1 (6 bases). The germline gives CDR1 MDHEN, CDR2 SYDVKM. The V end lost 8 bases, the J end lost 2 bases, and 15 bases lay between the germline ends. CDR3 size: 14 residues.

The J gene is TRBJ2-1, the V gene TRBV29-1, with 9 bases identical to TRBD2. The CDR3 is 13 residues long. Germline V gene sequence: CDR1 SQVTM, CDR2 ANQGSEA. Trimming cost V 2 bases and J 8 bases; bases outside gene matches: 4. The CDR3 DNA reads TGCAGCGTTGAACTAGCGGGATGGGATGAGCAGTTCTTC. It encodes CSVELAGWDEQFF.

The CDR3 bases are TGTGCCAGCAGCTTGAGGGGTACAGATACGCAGTATTTT. Translating gives CASSLRGTDTQYF. This chain uses TRBV5-5 with TRBJ2-3; a possible D gene is TRBD1 (5 bases). The CDR3 covers 13 residues. Germline V gives CDR1 SGHKS, CDR2 YYEKEE (reference sequence). Trimming pared 1 base from V and 3 bases from J, leaving 6 bases between.

Here the CDR3 reads CASSPPNDGLRTEAFF. CDR3 DNA: TGTGCCAGTTCCCCGCCGAACGACGGCCTTAGGACTGAAGCTTTCTTT. The rearrangement uses TRBV27 and TRBJ1-1; D is undetermined. V lost 9 bases to trimming and J lost 5 bases, with 25 bases between them. In germline, CDR1 is MNHEY, CDR2 SMNVEV (reference sequence). This CDR3 is 16 amino acids long.

The chain recombines TRBV4-3 with TRBJ2-7; 12 positions agree with TRBD2. The trim removed 0 bases at V and 2 bases at J, leaving 2 bases unmatched. CDR3 size: 16 residues. Germline CDR1 is LGHNA and CDR2 is YSLEER. CDR3: CASSQDLAGGPYEQYF. The CDR3 DNA reads as TGCGCCAGCAGCCAAGATCTAGCGGGAGGGCCCTACGAGCAGTACTTC.

Worth noting for this clone: A much larger clonotype is one base distant, so this may be a read error. The chain is built from TRBV7-9 and TRBJ1-5, with D hard to call. The CDR3 totals 12 residues. Germline CDR1 SEHNR, CDR2 FQNEAQ (reference sequence). Trimming pared 3 bases from V and 0 bases from J, leaving 0 bases between. The CDR3 coding sequence is TGTGCCAGCAGCTTTAGCAATCAGCCCCAGCATTTT. The encoded protein is CASSFSNQPQHF. The full variable domain, its missing parts supplied by reference TRBV7-9 and TRBJ1-5, is DTGVSQNPRHKITKRGQNVTFRCDPISEHNRLYWYRQTLGQGPEFLTYFQNEAQLEKSRLLSDRFSAERPKGSFSTLEIQRTEQGDSAMYLCASSFSNQPQHFGDGTRLSIL.

This clone came up once. J is TRBJ1-2 and V is TRBV7-9; D gene ambiguous. The CDR3 extends over 13 amino acids. Germline values: CDR1 SEHNR, CDR2 FQNEAQ (reference sequence). Between the trimmed V and J ends, which lost 4 bases and 4 bases, there was a span of 10 bases. CDR3 sequence: CASSYSGIYGYTF. The CDR3 DNA sequence: TGTGCCAGCAGCTACAGTGGGATCTATGGCTACACCTTC.

This clone was counted between two and nine times. The CDR3 loop reads CASSTSSNQPQHF. In DNA form, the CDR3 reads TGTGCCAGTAGTACGTCAAGCAATCAGCCCCAGCATTTT. This chain connects TRBV19 to TRBJ1-5; unclear D gene. The CDR3 is made up of 13 amino acids. Per the germline V gene, CDR1 is LNHDA and CDR2 is SQIVND (reference sequence). Trimming pared 4 bases from V and 1 base from J, leaving 5 bases between.

V gene TRBV7-2 combines with J gene TRBJ2-3, with no clear D. Germline V gene data show CDR1 as SGHTA and CDR2 as FQGNSA. CDR3 size: 15 residues. Trimming shortened V by 4 bases and J by 2 bases, and 13 bases separated the two germline ends. CDR3: CASSSFSGYTDTQYF. CDR3 coding DNA: TGTGCCAGCAGCTCTTTCTCCGGCTACACAGATACGCAGTATTTT.

The V gene is TRBV6-5, the J gene TRBJ1-2; D gene unclear. Deletions cut 2 bases from V and 6 bases from J, with 7 bases between. Germline V gene sequence: CDR1 MNHEY, CDR2 SVGAGI. The CDR3 is 12 residues long. The CDR3 sequence: CASSYRGDGYTF. CDR3 coding DNA: TGTGCCAGCAGTTACCGTGGTGATGGCTACACCTTC.

The V gene is TRBV28, the J gene TRBJ1-6, with no clear D. Germline CDR1 and CDR2: MDHEN and SYDVKM. Trimming left V 3 bases short and J 10 bases short, with 10 bases between. This CDR3 has 13 amino acids. CDR3 amino acids: CASSLLEGSPLHF. CDR3 nucleotides: TGTGCCAGCAGTTTGTTGGAGGGCTCACCCCTCCACTTT.

This chain connects TRBV18 to TRBJ2-7; 9 bases fit TRBD1. This CDR3 has 13 amino acids. Trimming took 2 bases from V and 5 from J; bases not matched to a gene: 1. Germline V CDR1 and CDR2: KGHSH, LQKENI. CDR3 region: CASSPTGGDEQYF. The DNA for the CDR3 is TGTGCCAGCTCACCAACAGGGGGCGACGAGCAGTACTTC.

This clone was counted once. V gene TRBV25-1 combines with J gene TRBJ1-1; 10 nucleotides match TRBD1. The CDR3 has 18 amino acids. CDR1 is MGHDK, CDR2 SYGVNS, per germline. Trimming removed 1 base from V and 6 bases from J; junction bases left unmatched: 14. The CDR3 DNA follows: TGTGCCAGCAGTGAATGGGGGGACAGGGGAAGAATAGGCCCTGAAGCTTTCTTT. Its protein is CASSEWGDRGRIGPEAFF.

This chain connects TRBV27 to TRBJ2-7; 15 bases line up with TRBD2. The CDR3 spans 19 residues. Germline V gene sequence: CDR1 MNHEY, CDR2 SMNVEV (reference sequence). The trim removed 6 bases at V and 3 bases at J, leaving 15 bases unmatched. As DNA, the CDR3 is TGTGCCAGCAGCCCGTTATGGGGACTAGCGGGAGGAGCCGGCTACGAGCAGTACTTC. It codes for CASSPLWGLAGGAGYEQYF.

This chain uses TRBV6-5 with TRBJ2-2; 7 nucleotides agree with TRBD1. Germline V gives CDR1 MNHEY, CDR2 SVGAGI. The CDR3 consists of 14 residues. Trimming at V came to 7 bases and at J to 3 bases, leaving 5 bases not matched to a gene. CDR3 amino acids: CASTRQGDTGELFF. The CDR3 DNA is TGTGCCAGCACCCGACAGGGAGACACCGGGGAGCTGTTTTTT.

The chain couples TRBV5-8 to TRBJ2-7; 9 bases are a match to TRBD1. The length of the CDR3 is 15 residues. Trimming cost V 0 bases and J 3 bases; bases outside gene matches: 4. CDR1 and CDR2 (germline): SGHTS, YDEGEE. CDR3 in amino acids: CASSLGGQGLYEQYF. The CDR3 DNA follows: TGTGCCAGCAGCTTGGGAGGACAGGGGCTCTACGAGCAGTACTTC.